This T cell receptor (beta chain) was identified during a study of blood T cell repertoires in COVID-19. On the study more broadly: Samples of COVID-19 (acute and convalescent) were obtained from the United States, Italy and Spain. PBMCs, B-cell-depleted T cells, or T cells provided the cDNA or gDNA that made up the material.

Original processing methods: How many nucleated cells were present was estimated from reference gene primer amplification. Clones were read by immunoSEQ multiplex PCR, and TCRdb kept only the in-frame ones, dropping some. V and J calls plus clone size are reproduced from that table; the DNA served to infer D and trimming. Seen here are around 190,000 clones, roughly 77% observed once, and the top ten hold around a tenth. This CDR3 has 14 residues. The ends lost 6 bases at V and 0 bases at J; junction bases unmatched: 4. Germline V gene sequence: CDR1 SGHVS, CDR2 FQNEAQ. Recruits, aged roughly 18 to 95 years, lived in about two dozen US areas.

The specimen was PBMCs or T cells enriched from blood (not recorded which). The rearrangement joins TRBV7-8 to TRBJ2-7; 8 nucleotides match TRBD2. The source is a man aged 35-49 years who had recovered from COVID-19. CDR3 sequence reads: CASSPSGSSYEQYF. The CDR3 region has the DNA TGTGCCAGCAGTCCCAGCGGGAGCTCCTACGAGCAGTACTTC.